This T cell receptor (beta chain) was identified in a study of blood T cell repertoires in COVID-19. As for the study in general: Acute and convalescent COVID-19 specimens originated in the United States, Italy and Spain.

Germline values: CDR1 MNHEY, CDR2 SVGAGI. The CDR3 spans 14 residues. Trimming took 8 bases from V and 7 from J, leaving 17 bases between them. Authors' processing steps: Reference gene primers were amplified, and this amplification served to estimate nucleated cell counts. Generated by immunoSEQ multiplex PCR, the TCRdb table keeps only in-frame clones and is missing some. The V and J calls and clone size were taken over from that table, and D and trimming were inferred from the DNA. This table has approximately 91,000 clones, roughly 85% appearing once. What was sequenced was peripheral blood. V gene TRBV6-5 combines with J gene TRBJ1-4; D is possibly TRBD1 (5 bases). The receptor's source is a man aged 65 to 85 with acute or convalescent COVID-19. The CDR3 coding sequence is TGTGCCAGCGCGGCAGGGAGGCGTGGTGAAAAACTGTTTTTT. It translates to CASAAGRRGEKLFF.